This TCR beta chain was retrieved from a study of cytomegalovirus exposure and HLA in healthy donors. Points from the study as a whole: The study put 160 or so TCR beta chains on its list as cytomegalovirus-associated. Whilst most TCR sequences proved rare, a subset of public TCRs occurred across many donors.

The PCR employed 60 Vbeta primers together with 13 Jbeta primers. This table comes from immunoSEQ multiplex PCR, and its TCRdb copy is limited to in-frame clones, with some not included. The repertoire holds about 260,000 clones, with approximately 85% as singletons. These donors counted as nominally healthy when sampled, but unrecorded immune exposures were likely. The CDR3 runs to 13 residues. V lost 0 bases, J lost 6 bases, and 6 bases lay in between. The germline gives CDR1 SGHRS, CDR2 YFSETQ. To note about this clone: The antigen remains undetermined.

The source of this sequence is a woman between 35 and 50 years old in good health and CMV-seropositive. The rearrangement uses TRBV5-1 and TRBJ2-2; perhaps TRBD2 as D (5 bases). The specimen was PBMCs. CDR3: CASSLEGAGELFF. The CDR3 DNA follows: TGCGCCAGCAGCTTGGAGGGAGCCGGGGAGCTGTTTTTT.